The rows below give T cell receptor beta chains drawn from one sample of a study of T cells in Graves' hyperthyroidism and ophthalmopathy. TCRdb called the multiplex PCR reads again in MiXCR, with one record for every CDR3 protein. The data contain over 650,000 distinct CDR3 sequences, about 15% of them singletons. The material sequenced was blood. These receptors originate from a man aged 18 to 35 with Graves' hyperthyroidism. Both conserved end residues are part of each CDR3. A D gene is named only where the DNA matches it firmly. Where a row states a size, it is once, few, many or the class of an expanded clone; other rows omit it.

J gene	clone size	D gene	V gene	CDR3 protein	CDR3 DNA
TRBJ2-1	.	TRBD2	TRBV29-1	CSVELRLAGAGFF	TGCAGCGTTGAACTCCGACTAGCGGGGGCCGGGTTCTTC
TRBJ1-1	.	.	TRBV30	CAWKGPPPEAFF	TGTGCCTGGAAAGGACCCCCCCCTGAAGCTTTCTTT
TRBJ2-1	.	TRBD2	TRBV9	CASSVGASGAYNEQFF	TGTGCCAGCAGCGTAGGGGCTAGCGGAGCCTACAATGAGCAGTTCTTC
TRBJ2-7	many	.	TRBV27	CASSFLARAGEQYF	TGTGCCAGCAGTTTTCTGGCCCGAGCGGGTGAGCAGTACTTC
TRBJ2-7	many	.	TRBV12-3/TRBV12-4	CASSLNYPSYEQYF	TGTGCCAGCAGTTTAAACTACCCTTCCTACGAGCAGTACTTC
TRBJ2-1	many	TRBD2	TRBV20-1	CSARNPGGSYNEQFF	TGCAGTGCTCGAAACCCGGGGGGGTCCTACAATGAGCAGTTCTTC
TRBJ2-7	many	.	TRBV30	CAWKRADPGQYF	TGTGCCTGGAAGCGGGCCGACCCCGGGCAGTACTTC
TRBJ1-6	many	.	TRBV18	CASSPPTGDSPLHF	TGTGCCAGCTCACCACCGACGGGGGACTCACCCCTCCACTTT
TRBJ2-6	few	.	TRBV3-2	CASSQDNGTDRSGANVLTF	TGTGCCAGCAGCCAAGATAACGGGACAGACAGGTCTGGGGCCAACGTCCTGACTTTC
TRBJ1-2	many	TRBD1	TRBV15	CATSRDMEEGALNGYTF	TGTGCCACCAGCAGAGATATGGAAGAGGGGGCTCTCAATGGCTACACCTTC
TRBJ2-4	.	.	TRBV18	CASNSWGENENIQYF	TGTGCCAGTAACTCGTGGGGGGAGAACGAAAACATTCAGTACTTC
TRBJ2-1	few	TRBD2	TRBV6-5	CASSYYPREAHNEQFF	TGTGCCAGCAGTTACTACCCGCGGGAGGCCCACAATGAGCAGTTCTTC
TRBJ1-2	many	.	TRBV18	CASRTGPSDLSYGYTF	TGTGCCAGCCGAACCGGGCCGTCAGACCTGTCCTATGGCTACACCTTC
TRBJ2-3	many	.	TRBV7-8	CASSWGVASDTQYF	TGTGCCAGCAGCTGGGGCGTTGCGTCAGATACGCAGTATTTT
TRBJ1-1	.	TRBD1	TRBV29-1	CSALRRGAASWGQVF	TGCAGCGCCCTGAGAAGGGGCGCAGCCTCATGGGGACAGGTCTTT
TRBJ2-3	many	.	TRBV10-3	CAISESNLGTDTQYF	TGTGCCATCAGTGAGTCTAATCTGGGCACAGATACGCAGTATTTT
TRBJ2-1	many	.	TRBV6-1	CASSVGPEQFF	TGTGCCAGCAGTGTAGGGCCTGAGCAGTTCTTC
TRBJ1-2	few	TRBD1	TRBV27	CASSFVAGGGYTF	TGTGCCAGCAGTTTCGTGGCAGGGGGGGGCTACACCTTC
TRBJ1-1	many	.	TRBV3-1	CASSQAGTRTEAFF	TGTGCCAGCAGCCAAGCGGGGACCCGAACTGAAGCTTTCTTT
TRBJ2-3	.	.	TRBV7-9	CASGLKSVGTDTQYF	TGTGCCAGCGGCTTAAAAAGCGTGGGCACAGATACGCAGTATTTT
TRBJ2-3	few	.	TRBV5-1	CASTNAPPTDTQYF	TGCGCCAGTACTAATGCGCCCCCCACAGATACGCAGTATTTT
TRBJ2-7	many	TRBD2	TRBV7-9	CASSLALAGGHEQYF	TGTGCCAGCAGCTTAGCACTAGCGGGAGGACACGAGCAGTACTTC
TRBJ2-7	many	TRBD2	TRBV7-9	CASHGLAGGEQYF	TGTGCCAGCCATGGACTAGCGGGAGGCGAGCAGTACTTC
TRBJ2-1	few	.	TRBV5-1	CASSLKSAQFF	TGCGCCAGCAGCCTGAAGTCGGCGCAGTTCTTC